Included here is one TCR beta chain sequence, with context. Its antigen is unknown. CDR1 is LNHDA, CDR2 SQIVND, per germline (reference sequence). CDR3 length equals 14 residues. The V end lost 0 bases, the J end lost 7 bases, and 11 bases lay between the germline ends. This sample is drawn from a study of OX40 agonist ivuxolimab in advanced cancers. Study overall: A partial response was reached by three patients: one with hepatocellular carcinoma and two with cutaneous melanoma. Overall study findings and caveats: Expanded clones were, on average, more numerous among CD8+ T cells than CD4+. Antigen specificity remained undetermined for the expanded peripheral T cells.

Profiling relied on immunoSEQ multiplex PCR, and the TCRdb table lists in-frame clones only, not all of them. In the table there are over 70,000 clones, 75% to 90% of which are singletons. Samples of blood were obtained at baseline, on cycle 4 day 1, and on cycle 7 day 1. Specimen: CD4+ or CD8+ T cells sorted from blood, collected in a trial of the OX40 agonist ivuxolimab. This clonotype originated in an adult with an advanced solid tumor such as melanoma, head and neck, liver or kidney cancer. The chain combines TRBV19 with TRBJ2-3; D remains ambiguous. In DNA, the CDR3 is TGTGCCAGTAGTATAGATCAATGGGGAAATACGCAGTATTTT. This sequence encodes CASSIDQWGNTQYF.